This T cell receptor (beta chain) emerged from a study of Ad26.COV2.S vaccination and SARS-CoV-2 variants. Study summary: Intramuscularly, Ad26.COV2.S was given either once or twice, 56 days apart.

The assay was immunoSEQ multiplex PCR, and TCRdb's table has in-frame clones only and misses some. The data show 250,000 to 300,000 clones, 87% seen once. Study-level points and caveats: Those who received vaccine or placebo ended up with similar non-spike TCR breadth. The TCR breadth and depth analyses may have produced an underestimate of total T cell responses.

The sample's treatment: over 15 received Ad26.COV2.S at low or high dose, single or two shots; about 5 received placebo; per-sample allocation not given. Collection of samples fell on day 63 after the first vaccine or placebo injection. Vaccination employed an Ad26 vector expressing the Wuhan-strain SARS-CoV-2 spike. As regards this clone: Its antigen is undetermined. The junction does not match germline at one end; this may be a read error.

This receptor was taken from a person aged 18-65 years who received the Ad26.COV2.S COVID-19 vaccine or a placebo. This specimen was peripheral blood, taken in a trial of Ad26.COV2.S vaccine versus placebo.

CDR3 amino acids: CASSLGRGNTGELFF. CDR3 bases: TGTGCTAGCAGCTTAGGACGGGGGAACACCGGGGAGCTGTTTTTT. The chain combines TRBV7-7 with TRBJ2-2; TRBD2 might be the D (5 bases). The CDR3 covers 15 residues. Germline V gene sequence: CDR1 SSHAT, CDR2 FNYEAQ (reference sequence).